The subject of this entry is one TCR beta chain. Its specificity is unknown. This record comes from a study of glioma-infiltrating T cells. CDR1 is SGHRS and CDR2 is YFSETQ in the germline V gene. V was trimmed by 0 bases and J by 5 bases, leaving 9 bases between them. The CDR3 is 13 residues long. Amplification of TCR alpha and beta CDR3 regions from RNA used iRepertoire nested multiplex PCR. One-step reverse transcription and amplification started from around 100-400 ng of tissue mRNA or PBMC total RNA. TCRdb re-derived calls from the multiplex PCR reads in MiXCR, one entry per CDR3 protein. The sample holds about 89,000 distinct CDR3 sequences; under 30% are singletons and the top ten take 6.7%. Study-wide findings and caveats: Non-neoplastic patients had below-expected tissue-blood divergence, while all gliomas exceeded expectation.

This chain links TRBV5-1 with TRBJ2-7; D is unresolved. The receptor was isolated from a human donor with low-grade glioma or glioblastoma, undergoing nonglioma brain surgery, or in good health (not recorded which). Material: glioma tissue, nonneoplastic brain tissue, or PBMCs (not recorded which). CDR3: CASSLAAGNEQYF. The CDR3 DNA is TGCGCCAGCAGCTTGGCCGCCGGTAACGAGCAGTACTTC.